This T cell receptor (beta chain) comes out of a study of T cells in Graves' hyperthyroidism and ophthalmopathy. In the case of this clonotype: This could be a read error, since a much larger clone is one nucleotide away.

There are 15 residues in the CDR3. Germline CDR1 is LNHDA and CDR2 is SQIVND (reference sequence). Amplified regions were TCR beta CDR3 sequences from RNA transcripts. RT-PCR in the first round (using the HTBI primer set) targeted the TCR CDR3. Using its own MiXCR run on the multiplex PCR reads, TCRdb lists one record per CDR3 protein. Of a few hundred thousand distinct CDR3 sequences listed, around 42% are singletons. The receptor comes from a woman aged 18 to 35 with Graves' hyperthyroidism. The V and J genes are TRBV19 and TRBJ1-4; perhaps TRBD1 as D (6 bases). Sequencing input: peripheral blood or thyroid tissue (not recorded which). CDR3 DNA sequence: TGTGCCAGTTACAACCACAACAGGGAAGGTGAAGAACTGTTTTTT. It is translated as CASYNHNREGEELFF. Variable domain in full (rest from reference TRBV19 and TRBJ1-4): DGGITQSPKYLFRKEGQNVTLSCEQNLNHDAMYWYRQDPGQGLRLIYYSQIVNDFQKGDIAEGYSVSREKKESFPLTVTSAQKNPTAFYLCASYNHNREGEELFFGSGTQLSVL.